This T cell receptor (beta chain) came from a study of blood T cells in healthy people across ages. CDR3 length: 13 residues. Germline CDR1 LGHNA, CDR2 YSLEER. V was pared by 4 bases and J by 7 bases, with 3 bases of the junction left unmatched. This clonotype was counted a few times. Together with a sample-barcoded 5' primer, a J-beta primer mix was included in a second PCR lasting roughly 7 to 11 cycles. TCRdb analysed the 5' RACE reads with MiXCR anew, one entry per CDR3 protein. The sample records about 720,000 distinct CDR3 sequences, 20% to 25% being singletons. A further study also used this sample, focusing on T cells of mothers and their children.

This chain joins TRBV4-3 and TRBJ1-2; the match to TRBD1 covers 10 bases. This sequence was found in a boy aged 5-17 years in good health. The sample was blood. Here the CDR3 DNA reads TGCGCCAGCAGCCCGACAGGGGGCTGTGGCTACACCTTC. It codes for CASSPTGGCGYTF.